The clone carrying this TCR beta chain was detected a few times. Its matching antigen is unknown. The 5'RACE template-switching step produced TCR cDNA and added a universal primer site and UMIs. Each CDR3 protein is one row after TCRdb ran MiXCR on the 5' RACE reads. Of 450,000 to 600,000 distinct CDR3 sequences in the sample, roughly a sixth were seen once. This record belongs to a study of T cells after yellow fever vaccination. The study's findings and limits: The secondary T-cell response peaked on day 5, not day 15, but was weaker. Clones that expanded after primary vaccination mostly reappeared after the booster (96% CD4, 70% to 90% CD8). Abundant clonotypes from the bulk population could get into FACS-sorted repertoires as contaminants.

The CDR3 contains 16 residues. V lost 4 bases and J 7 bases, leaving 17 bases between the germline ends. This receptor was identified in a young man who received the YFV17D yellow fever vaccine. Here the sequenced sample was PBMCs, taken around 5 days after the first yellow fever vaccination. The genes are TRBV12-3 or TRBV12-4 and TRBJ1-6; D unresolved. CDR3 bases: TGTGCCAGCAGTTCGGGGTACCCCTCGGAAAATTCACCCCTCCACTTT. Translating gives CASSSGYPSENSPLHF.